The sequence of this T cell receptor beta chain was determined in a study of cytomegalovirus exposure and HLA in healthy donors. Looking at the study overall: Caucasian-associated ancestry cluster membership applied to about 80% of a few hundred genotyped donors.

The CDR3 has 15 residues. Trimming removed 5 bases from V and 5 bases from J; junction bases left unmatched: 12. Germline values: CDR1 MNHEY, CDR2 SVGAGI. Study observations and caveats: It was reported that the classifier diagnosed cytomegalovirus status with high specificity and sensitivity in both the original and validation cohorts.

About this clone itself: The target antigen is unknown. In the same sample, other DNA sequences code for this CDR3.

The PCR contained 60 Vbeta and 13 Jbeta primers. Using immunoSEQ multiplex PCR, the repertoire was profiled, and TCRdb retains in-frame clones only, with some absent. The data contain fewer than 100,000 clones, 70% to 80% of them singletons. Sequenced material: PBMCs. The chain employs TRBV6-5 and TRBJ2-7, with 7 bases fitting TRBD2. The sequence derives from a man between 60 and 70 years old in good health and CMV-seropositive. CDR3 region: CASSKTGGGFDEQYF. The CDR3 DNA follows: TGTGCCAGCAGTAAAACGGGGGGTGGGTTCGACGAGCAGTACTTC.